This T cell receptor (beta chain) is drawn from a study of T-cell memory formation after mild COVID-19. Study-wide points: Clones that shrank (day 15 to 85) were balanced CD4/CD8, whereas later expanders leaned CD4+. Mainly in CM and EM were contracting CD4+ clones; CD8+ were in EMRA.

This clonotype was recorded many times. Its antigen is as yet unknown. Germline-derived CDR1 and CDR2 are SGHRS and YFSETQ. CDR3 size: 15 residues. The V segment lost 2 bases and the J segment 10 bases; nucleotides outside the gene matches: 5. UMIs and sample barcodes were carried by the TCR alpha and TCR beta cDNA libraries that 5'RACE produced using constant-segment primers. TCRdb ran MiXCR on the 5' RACE reads and lists one entry per CDR3 protein. The repertoire holds approximately 270,000 distinct CDR3 sequences, with around 16% as singletons. The chain recombines TRBV5-1 with TRBJ2-1; 14 bases are a match to TRBD2. Sequencing was done on a sample of PBMCs or a T cell subset sorted from them (not recorded which). The TCR was taken from a man younger than 35 who had mild COVID-19 (a few samples of this study predate the infection). Cell type and time point are not known. The CDR3 bases are TGCGCCAGCAGCTTCGGGACTAGCGGGGGAGGGGAGCAGTTCTTC. Translating it yields CASSFGTSGGGEQFF. The full variable domain, its missing parts supplied by reference TRBV5-1 and TRBJ2-1, is KAGVTQTPRYLIKTRGQQVTLSCSPISGHRSVSWYQQTPGQGLQFLFEYFSETQRNKGNFPGRFSGRQFSNSRSEMNVSTLELGDSALYLCASSFGTSGGGEQFFGPGTRLTVL.